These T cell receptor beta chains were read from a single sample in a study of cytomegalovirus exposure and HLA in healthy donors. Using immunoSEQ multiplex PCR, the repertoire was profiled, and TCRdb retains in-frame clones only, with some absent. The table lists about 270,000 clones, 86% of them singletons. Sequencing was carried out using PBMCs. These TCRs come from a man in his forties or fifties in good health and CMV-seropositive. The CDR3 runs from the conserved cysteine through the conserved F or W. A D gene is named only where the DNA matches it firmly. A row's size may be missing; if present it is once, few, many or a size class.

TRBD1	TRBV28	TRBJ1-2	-	CASTLAGQGYGYTF	TGTGCCAGCACTTTAGCAGGACAGGGCTATGGCTACACCTTC
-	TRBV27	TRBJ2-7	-	CASSLYPPGRYEQYF	TGTGCCAGCAGTTTATACCCACCCGGCAGGTACGAGCAGTACTTC
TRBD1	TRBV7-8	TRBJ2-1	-	CASSSYDRGPYNEQFF	TGTGCCAGCAGTAGCTACGACAGGGGCCCTTACAATGAGCAGTTCTTC
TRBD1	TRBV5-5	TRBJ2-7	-	CASSLEGQGLPYEQYF	TGTGCCAGCAGCCTCGAGGGACAGGGGCTTCCCTACGAGCAGTACTTC
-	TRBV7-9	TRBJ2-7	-	CASSLSSYEQYF	TGTGCCAGCAGCCTGAGCTCCTACGAGCAGTACTTC
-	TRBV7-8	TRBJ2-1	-	CASSFELEQFF	TGTGCCAGCAGCTTTGAACTAGAGCAGTTCTTC
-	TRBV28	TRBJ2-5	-	CASTRRGQIQETQYF	TGTGCCAGCACCCGGAGGGGACAGATCCAAGAGACCCAGTACTTC
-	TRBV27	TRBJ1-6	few	CASSPTGSSYNSPLHF	TGTGCCAGCAGTCCCACAGGGAGCTCCTATAATTCACCCCTCCACTTT
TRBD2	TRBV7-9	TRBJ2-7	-	CASSLGLGLAASPGEQYF	TGTGCCAGCAGCTTAGGGTTGGGACTAGCGGCGTCCCCGGGGGAGCAGTACTTC
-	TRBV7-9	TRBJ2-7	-	CASSLRGYPGDEQYF	TGTGCCAGCAGCTTACGAGGGTATCCGGGGGACGAGCAGTACTTC
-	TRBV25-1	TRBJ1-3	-	CASSSGTFAGNTIYF	TGTGCCAGCAGTAGCGGGACCTTCGCTGGAAACACCATATATTTT
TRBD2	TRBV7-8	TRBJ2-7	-	CASSLASGSISYEQYF	TGTGCCAGCAGCTTAGCTAGCGGGAGTATCTCCTACGAGCAGTACTTC
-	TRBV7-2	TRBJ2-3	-	CASSPWTNPDTQYF	TGTGCCAGCAGCCCCTGGACTAACCCAGATACGCAGTATTTT
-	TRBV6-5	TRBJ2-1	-	CASSYSRGLREQFF	TGTGCCAGCAGTTACTCGCGTGGGCTTCGGGAGCAGTTCTTC
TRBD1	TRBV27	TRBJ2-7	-	CASSAGQAYEQYF	TGTGCCAGCAGTGCGGGACAGGCCTACGAGCAGTACTTC
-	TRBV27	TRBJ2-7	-	CASRGQGTYEQYF	TGTGCCAGCAGGGGACAAGGGACCTACGAGCAGTACTTC
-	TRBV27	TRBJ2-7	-	CASSLKDSSYEQYF	TGTGCCAGCAGTTTAAAGGACAGCTCCTACGAGCAGTACTTC
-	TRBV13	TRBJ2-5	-	CASSQRGGETQYF	TGTGCCAGCAGCCAGAGAGGAGGAGAGACCCAGTACTTC
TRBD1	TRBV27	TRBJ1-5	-	CASSFLGQGLNQPQHF	TGTGCCAGCAGTTTTCTCGGACAGGGGCTCAATCAGCCCCAGCATTTT
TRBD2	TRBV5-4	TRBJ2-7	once	CASSSPGLSYEQYF	TGTGCCAGCAGCTCCCCGGGACTATCTTACGAGCAGTACTTC
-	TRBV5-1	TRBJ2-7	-	CASSPVADEQYF	TGCGCCAGCAGCCCCGTGGCAGACGAGCAGTACTTC
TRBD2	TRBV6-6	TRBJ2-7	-	CASRNGGGRSHEQYF	TGTGCCAGCAGAAACGGGGGCGGGAGGTCCCACGAGCAGTACTTC
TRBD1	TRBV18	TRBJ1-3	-	CASSLGQGLGGNTIYF	TGTGCCAGCTCACTCGGACAGGGGCTCGGCGGAAACACCATATATTTT
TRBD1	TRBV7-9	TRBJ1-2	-	CSSSLAPALDRDSLGYTF	TGTTCCAGCAGCTTAGCCCCAGCCCTCGACCGGGACAGCCTCGGCTACACCTTC
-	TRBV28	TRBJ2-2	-	CAVRRGMSSQVTGELFF	TGTGCCGTGAGAAGGGGGATGAGCAGCCAGGTCACCGGGGAGCTGTTTTTT